This T cell receptor beta chain was captured by sequencing in a study of blood T cell repertoires in COVID-19. The assay was immunoSEQ multiplex PCR, and TCRdb's table has in-frame clones only and misses some. Here the sample spans about 80,000 clones, about 79% being singletons. The germline V and J ends were trimmed by 6 bases and 1 base, with 12 bases remaining between them. The germline CDR1 and CDR2 sequences are MDHEN and SYDVKM. CDR3 length equals 14 residues. The chain recombines TRBV28 with TRBJ1-2; D is perhaps TRBD1 (6 bases). The receptor was isolated from a human donor in a cohort sampled during active COVID-19. The sequenced sample was peripheral blood. The CDR3 DNA sequence: TGTGCCAGCAGCGAGGCAGGGGATAACTATGGCTACACCTTC. This sequence encodes CASSEAGDNYGYTF.